Listed below are T cell receptor beta chains from one sample, sequenced in a study of blood T cell dynamics during melanoma immunotherapy. Method: immunoSEQ multiplex PCR; TCRdb's copy keeps in-frame clones and lacks some. The sample records 12,000 or so clones, approximately 89% being singletons. The sequencing here drew on blood, taken from a patient treated with checkpoint blockade. The source of these receptors is a human donor with melanoma. Both conserved end residues are trimmed from each CDR3.

v_call | cdr3_length | cdr3_aa
TRBV19 | 12 | ASSIDGRAGELF
TRBV6-1 | 12 | ASSESGNLYEQY
TRBV6-6 | 12 | ASSYSGSNTEAF
TRBV5-1 | 12 | ASSLGLPSGEQF
TRBV5-4 | 15 | ASSRLAGLSGANVLT
TRBV28 | 12 | ASRRGGYTDTQY
TRBV28 | 13 | ASTSALATTYEQY
TRBV7-2 | 11 | ASSQTGNSEQF
TRBV5-1 | 12 | ASKPIQGNEKLF
TRBV5-6 | 11 | ASSLDRGETQY
TRBV5-1 | 13 | ASSPGAGRADTQY
TRBV18 | 11 | ASSPGGDYGYT
TRBV5-1 | 11 | ASSQRMGNTIY
TRBV28 | 10 | ASGLIGETQY
TRBV19 | 14 | ASANPPGQGGYGYT
TRBV5-6 | 15 | ASSIRDRRTTNEKLF
TRBV4-2 | 19 | ASSQAEVGGLAGGSYNEQF
TRBV6-1 | 11 | ASSRMGGTEAF
TRBV14 | 13 | ASSQDGGYQETQY
TRBV28 | 10 | ASSLGSYGYT
TRBV21-1 | 11 | ASSKTAPDEQF
TRBV18 | 11 | ASSRGLEEKLF
TRBV5-1 | 13 | ASSQPGATNEKLF
TRBV2 | 11 | ASSVFTTQPQH
TRBV7-9 | 13 | ASSLDAYSNQPQH
TRBV25-1 | 12 | ASRGGTGRNEQY
TRBV11-2 | 13 | ASSRPRDGTYEQY
TRBV5-5 | 13 | ASSLEGVAGTEAF
TRBV27 | 16 | ASSLFPGQGASQGEQY
TRBV18 | 14 | ASSPPGVHNRQPQH
TRBV4-1 | 12 | ASSSGTGGHEQY
TRBV28 | 12 | ASSLGQGIYGYT